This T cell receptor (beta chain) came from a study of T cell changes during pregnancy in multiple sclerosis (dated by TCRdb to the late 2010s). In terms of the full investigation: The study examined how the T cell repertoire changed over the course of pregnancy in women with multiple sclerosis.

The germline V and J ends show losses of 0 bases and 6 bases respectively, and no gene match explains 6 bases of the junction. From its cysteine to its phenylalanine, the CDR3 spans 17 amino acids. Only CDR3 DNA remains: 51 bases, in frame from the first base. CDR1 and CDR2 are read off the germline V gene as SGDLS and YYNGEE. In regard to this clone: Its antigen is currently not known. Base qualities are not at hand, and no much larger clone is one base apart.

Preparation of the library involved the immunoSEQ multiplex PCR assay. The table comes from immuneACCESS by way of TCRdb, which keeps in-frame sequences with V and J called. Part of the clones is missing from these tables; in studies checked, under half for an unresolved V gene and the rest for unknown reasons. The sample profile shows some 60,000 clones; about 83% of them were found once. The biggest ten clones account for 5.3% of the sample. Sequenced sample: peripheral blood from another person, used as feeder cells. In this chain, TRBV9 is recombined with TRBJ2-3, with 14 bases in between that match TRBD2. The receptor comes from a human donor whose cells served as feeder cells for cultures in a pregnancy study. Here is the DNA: TGTGCCAGCAGCGTAGCAGGGACTAGCGGGGGACAGGATACGCAGTATTTT. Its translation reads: CASSVAGTSGGQDTQYF.